One and the same sample provided the 26 T cell receptor beta chains below, sequenced in a study of OX40 agonist ivuxolimab in advanced cancers. Produced via immunoSEQ multiplex PCR; TCRdb's table is partial and in-frame only. The sample carries about 26,000 clones, over 60% recorded once. Source: CD4+ or CD8+ T cells sorted from blood, taken in a trial of the OX40 agonist ivuxolimab. These TCRs come from an adult with an advanced solid tumor such as melanoma, head and neck, liver or kidney cancer.

This clone counts as medium-sized. This chain joins TRBV25-1 and TRBJ1-4, with TRBD1 matching 9 bases. The CDR3 sequence is 14 residues long. Germline CDR1 reads MGHDK; CDR2 reads SYGVNS. V trimming: 4 bases; J trimming: 7 bases; junction bases outside the gene matches: 4. The CDR3 nucleotides are TGTGCCAGCAGTGGGGACAGGGTTTTTGAAAAACTGTTTTTT. Amino acid sequence: CASSGDRVFEKLFF. Drawing the rest from reference TRBV25-1 and TRBJ1-4, the complete variable domain is EADIYQTPRYLVIGTGKKITLECSQTMGHDKMYWYQQDPGMELHLIHYSYGVNSTEKGDLSSESTVSRIRTEHFPLTLESARPSHTSQYLCASSGDRVFEKLFFGSGTQLSVL.

The chain couples TRBV7-9 to TRBJ1-6; D unclear. The CDR3 length is 14 residues. Germline values: CDR1 SEHNR, CDR2 FQNEAQ (reference sequence). V was cut by 1 base and J by 5 bases, with 6 bases left in between. The CDR3 nucleotides are TGTGCCAGCAGCTTAGGTCAGGATAATTCACCCCTCCACTTT. Amino acids: CASSLGQDNSPLHF. Full variable domain (outside the CDR3, taken from reference TRBV7-9 and TRBJ1-6): DTGVSQNPRHKITKRGQNVTFRCDPISEHNRLYWYRQTLGQGPEFLTYFQNEAQLEKSRLLSDRFSAERPKGSFSTLEIQRTEQGDSAMYLCASSLGQDNSPLHFGNGTRLTVT.

The chain combines TRBV7-8 with TRBJ2-3, with D hard to call. Trimming took 3 bases from V and 1 from J, leaving 14 bases between them. CDR1 SGHVS and CDR2 FQNEAQ come from the germline V gene. The CDR3 is 16 residues long. The CDR3 region has the DNA TGTGCCAGCAGCTTGCTTAGAGGCTCGGGCACAGATACGCAGTATTTT. It specifies CASSLLRGSGTDTQYF.

This clone is classed as medium-sized (0.01 to 0.1%). J is TRBJ1-1 and V is TRBV7-9; D is unclear. CDR1 is SEHNR, CDR2 FQNEAQ, per germline (reference sequence). This CDR3 is 16 amino acids long. V was clipped by 5 bases and J by 4 bases, with 20 bases between them. CDR3 DNA sequence: TGTGCCAGCAGCCCAAAACTCGGACGGGATGCCACTGAAGCTTTCTTT. Its translation is CASSPKLGRDATEAFF.

V is TRBV9 and J is TRBJ1-2, with D possibly being TRBD1 (6 bases). CDR3 length equals 14 residues. CDR1 SGDLS and CDR2 YYNGEE come from the germline V gene. V lost 4 bases, J lost 5 bases, and 15 bases lay in between. CDR3 sequence (DNA): TGTGCCAGCAGCCAAGGGGGTTGGGCTTATGGCTACACCTTC. This codes for CASSQGGWAYGYTF.

V usage is TRBV5-4 and J usage is TRBJ2-7; TRBD1 or TRBD2 may be the D gene (6 bases each). Germline CDR1 and CDR2: SGHNT and YYREEE (reference sequence). This CDR3 has 16 amino acids. Deletions cut 1 base from V and 7 bases from J, with 21 bases between. DNA of the CDR3: TGTGCCAGCAGCTTGAACCCTTCATTAGGGGGGCGAGAGCAGTACTTC. Its protein product is CASSLNPSLGGREQYF. Using reference TRBV5-4 and TRBJ2-7 for the parts outside the CDR3, the full variable domain is ETGVTQSPTHLIKTRGQQVTLRCSSQSGHNTVSWYQQALGQGPQFIFQYYREEENGRGNFPPRFSGLQFPNYSSELNVNALELDDSALYLCASSLNPSLGGREQYFGPGTRLTVT.

The chain combines TRBV5-4 with TRBJ1-1, with D possibly being TRBD1 (6 bases). The CDR3 extends over 13 amino acids. Trimming removed 0 bases from V and 7 bases from J, with 10 bases in between. Germline CDR1 SGHNT, CDR2 YYREEE (reference sequence). CDR3 protein: CASSLAQGNEAFF. Written as DNA, the CDR3 is TGTGCCAGCAGCTTGGCACAGGGAAATGAAGCTTTCTTT.

This clone occurred once. The chain uses TRBV4-2 and TRBJ2-1, with 14 bases aligning to TRBD2. CDR3 length: 12 residues. Germline V CDR1 and CDR2: LGHNA, YNFKEQ. The J segment lost 16 bases and the V segment lost 6 bases, leaving 5 bases of the junction unmatched. The DNA of the CDR3 is TGTGCCAGCAGTTCGGGACTAGCGGGGGAATTCTTC. Protein product: CASSSGLAGEFF.

The chain couples TRBV11-1 to TRBJ1-1; TRBD1 matches 8 bases. V was clipped by 1 base and J by 1 base; unmatched bases: 14. This CDR3 is built from 19 residues. CDR1 SGHAT and CDR2 FQDESV come from the germline V gene (reference sequence). The CDR3 DNA is TGTGCCAGCAGCTTAGTGGTATCCCGATCCCAGGGGGCGAACACTGAAGCTTTCTTT. Translation gives CASSLVVSRSQGANTEAFF.

In its sample, this clone ranks as medium-sized. V and J are TRBV4-1 and TRBJ1-6, with TRBD1 as a possible D gene (5 bases). Trimming took 0 bases from V and 10 from J, leaving 16 bases between them. The germline V gene encodes CDR1 MGHRA and CDR2 YSYEKL. The CDR3 is 16 amino acids. CDR3 nucleotides: TGCGCCAGCAGCCAAGAACAAACAGGACGAGCATCACCCCTCCACTTT. Translated, it gives CASSQEQTGRASPLHF.

This clone was counted a single time. This chain uses TRBV6-1 with TRBJ2-2; a possible D gene is TRBD1 (6 bases). This CDR3 is 14 amino acids long. V was clipped by 8 bases and J by 5 bases, with 15 bases between them. Germline loops: CDR1 MNHNS, CDR2 SASEGT. The CDR3 DNA sequence: TGTGCCAGCGGCTTGTTAGGACAGACCGGGGAGCTGTTTTTT. Its protein is CASGLLGQTGELFF.

This chain links TRBV21-1 with TRBJ1-2; the table's TRBD1 call for D was not verified on the DNA. TRBV21-1 is tagged as a pseudogene. There are 13 residues in the CDR3. CDR3 DNA sequence: TGTGCCACCCTCCCGAAAGGGGGATATGGCTACACCTTC. As protein: CATLPKGGYGYTF.

The chain uses TRBV5-4 and TRBJ2-1, with TRBD2 as a possible D gene (5 bases). The CDR3 has 15 amino acids. Germline CDR1 SGHNT, CDR2 YYREEE (reference sequence). V lost 4 bases to trimming and J lost 0 bases, with 11 bases between them. CDR3 nucleotide sequence: TGTGCCAGCAGCCGTATTGGGAGCTCCTACAATGAGCAGTTCTTC. Translated, it gives CASSRIGSSYNEQFF.

V is TRBV2 and J is TRBJ1-1; D is undetermined. The V and J ends lost 7 bases and 0 bases respectively, with 21 bases between them. Germline loops: CDR1 SNHLY, CDR2 FYNNEI. The CDR3 extends over 17 amino acids. CDR3 loop: CASTPRLNSAMNTEAFF. The CDR3 DNA reads TGTGCCAGCACGCCCAGGCTGAATTCTGCAATGAACACTGAAGCTTTCTTT. Using reference TRBV2 and TRBJ1-1 for the parts outside the CDR3, the full variable domain is EPEVTQTPSHQVTQMGQEVILRCVPISNHLYFYWYRQILGQKVEFLVSFYNNEISEKSEIFDDQFSVERPDGSNFTLKIRSTKLEDSAMYFCASTPRLNSAMNTEAFFGQGTRLTVV.

V gene TRBV4-2 combines with J gene TRBJ2-3; the D gene is possibly TRBD1 (5 bases). The germline gives CDR1 LGHNA, CDR2 YNFKEQ. The germline V and J ends were trimmed by 3 bases and 4 bases, with 11 bases remaining between them. CDR3 size: 14 residues. In DNA, the CDR3 is TGTGCCAGCAGCCAGCTAGGGGAAGCAGATACGCAGTATTTT. Translated, it gives CASSQLGEADTQYF.

This chain joins TRBV18 and TRBJ2-1; D is ambiguous. Germline loops: CDR1 KGHSH, CDR2 LQKENI. The CDR3 is made up of 12 amino acids. The V gene lost 3 bases and the J gene lost 8 bases, with 8 bases spanning the gap. In DNA, the CDR3 is TGTGCCAGCTCACCCTCCGGAGATGAGCAGTTCTTC. It is translated as CASSPSGDEQFF.

The chain combines TRBV4-2 with TRBJ2-1; a weak D match, TRBD1 (5 bases). CDR3 size: 18 residues. Germline lookup yields CDR1 LGHNA and CDR2 YNFKEQ. V lost 1 base to trimming and J lost 0 bases, with 16 bases between them. The CDR3 here is CASSQGVFTGSSYNEQFF. As DNA, the CDR3 is TGTGCCAGCAGCCAAGGCGTATTTACAGGTAGCTCCTACAATGAGCAGTTCTTC.

The chain recombines TRBV27 with TRBJ1-5; 10 bases are shared with TRBD1. The CDR3 is made up of 15 amino acids. Trimming cost V 5 bases and J 2 bases; bases outside gene matches: 3. Germline V lookup: CDR1 MNHEY, CDR2 SMNVEV (reference sequence). The CDR3 region has the DNA TGTGCCAGCAGTCCGACAGGGGGCGGCAATCAGCCCCAGCATTTT. This sequence encodes CASSPTGGGNQPQHF.

The chain employs TRBV4-1 and TRBJ1-5; possible D gene TRBD1, 5 bases. V lost 4 bases to trimming and J lost 5 bases, with 9 bases between them. This CDR3 has 13 residues. Germline V gene data show CDR1 as MGHRA and CDR2 as YSYEKL. The CDR3 region is CASSLRVDQPQHF. CDR3 DNA: TGCGCCAGCAGCCTCAGGGTTGATCAGCCCCAGCATTTT.

This clone was found once. The genes are TRBV4-1 and TRBJ2-2; no clear D. Germline-derived CDR1 and CDR2 are MGHRA and YSYEKL. The length of the CDR3 is 16 residues. The V end was cut by 2 bases, the J end by 0 bases, with 10 bases between. Here the CDR3 DNA reads TGCGCCAGCAGCCAAACTGATTCGCCGAACACCGGGGAGCTGTTTTTT. Its protein is CASSQTDSPNTGELFF.

There are a few counts of this clone. This chain uses TRBV7-8 with TRBJ1-3; maybe TRBD1 (5 bases). Per the germline V gene, CDR1 is SGHVS and CDR2 is FQNEAQ. V lost 1 base and J lost 8, with 21 bases in between. CDR3 length equals 17 residues. This chain's CDR3 is CASSLEVGRGKSDTIYF. CDR3 sequence (DNA): TGTGCCAGCAGCTTAGAAGTCGGGAGGGGAAAATCGGACACCATATATTTT.

This chain uses TRBV9 with TRBJ2-3; D gene ambiguous. The CDR3 consists of 16 residues. Germline V gene data show CDR1 as SGDLS and CDR2 as YYNGEE. Trimming cost V 0 bases and J 0 bases, with 11 bases left between them. The CDR3 loop is CASSVGASKSTDTQYF. CDR3 nucleotides: TGTGCCAGCAGCGTAGGAGCTAGTAAGAGCACAGATACGCAGTATTTT.

This sequence joins TRBV6-5 and TRBJ2-1; maybe TRBD1 (6 bases). Germline loops: CDR1 MNHEY, CDR2 SVGAGI. V was shortened by 9 bases and J by 4 bases, with 16 bases between the two germline ends. The CDR3 totals 14 residues. CDR3 bases: TGTGCCAGTTTCAGGGGTTTCGGGTACAATGAGCAGTTCTTC. This gives the protein CASFRGFGYNEQFF.

The V gene is TRBV14, the J gene TRBJ2-3; D not resolved. Germline V gives CDR1 SGHDN, CDR2 FVKESK. The CDR3 is 17 residues long. Trimming took 0 bases from V and 1 from J, leaving 14 bases between them. The CDR3, as DNA: TGTGCCAGCAGCCAAGAACCCCCCCCCGATGGCACAGATACGCAGTATTTT. The encoded protein is CASSQEPPPDGTDTQYF.

J is TRBJ2-2 and V is TRBV27; D gene uncertain. Looked up from germline, CDR1 is MNHEY and CDR2 is SMNVEV (reference sequence). V dropped 3 bases and J dropped 4 bases, with 12 bases sitting between them. The CDR3 has 15 residues. The CDR3 reads CASSLLPTGTGELFF. The CDR3 bases are TGTGCCAGCAGTTTGTTACCCACGGGCACCGGGGAGCTGTTTTTT.

The chain uses TRBV7-6 and TRBJ1-1, with D hard to call. The V end lost 6 bases, the J end lost 0 bases, and 17 bases lay between the germline ends. Germline CDR1 is SGHVS and CDR2 is FNYEAQ. CDR3 length equals 16 residues. The CDR3 nucleotides are TGTGCCAGCAGTCCTAGCTTCGGGGTGTTGAACACTGAAGCTTTCTTT. Its protein product is CASSPSFGVLNTEAFF.